The T cell receptor beta chain under discussion was sequenced for a study of early T cells in non-severe SARS-CoV-2 infection. For the study at large: Sequencing of bulk RNA from unsorted whole blood was done, without chain pairing. Study-wide results and caveats: VDJdb-based annotation leaned toward anti-spike CD8 responses and missed private and CD4 specificities.

Unique molecular identifiers tagged individual cDNA molecules. TCRdb fed the 5' RACE reads into MiXCR, producing one record per CDR3 protein. Here the sample spans some 88,000 distinct CDR3 sequences, roughly 17% being singletons. With 3 bases removed from V and 7 bases from J, the gap between germline ends came to 12 bases. The CDR3 covers 13 residues. As regards this clonotype: As yet, its antigen is unknown.

The TCR was taken from an adult who was a healthcare worker with PCR-confirmed SARS-CoV-2 infection or an uninfected control (not recorded which). This sequence joins TRBV12-3 or TRBV12-4 and TRBJ1-2; tentative D call: TRBD1 (5 bases). Sequenced material: whole blood, taken at baseline. In DNA form, the CDR3 reads TGTGCCAGCAGTTTCGCCAGGGACGTTGGCTACACCTTC. It encodes CASSFARDVGYTF.